Shown below are 2 T cell receptor beta chains from a single sample sequenced in a study of T cell repertoires in cytomegalovirus infection. Their antigens are not known. One entry per CDR3 protein results from TCRdb running MiXCR on the reads. The sample has 650,000 to 900,000 distinct CDR3 sequences; 30% to 35% are singletons. This specimen consisted of cultured CD8+ T cells from PBMCs, obtained from culture after CMV antigen stimulation. The source of these receptors is a human donor in good health (CMV status not recorded). Some clones in this sample may be carry-over from other donors' samples.

CDR3 coding DNA: TGTGTCACCGAACAGGGGCGCGAGACCCAGTACTTC. This sequence encodes CVTEQGRETQYF. J is TRBJ2-5 and V is TRBV11-2; 7 nucleotides line up with TRBD1. The CDR3 loop spans 12 amino acids. Germline CDR1 and CDR2: SGHAT and FQNNGV.

This clonotype was recorded a few times. The chain employs TRBV6-2 or TRBV6-3 and TRBJ2-7; TRBD1 or TRBD2 may be the D gene (5 bases each). The length of the CDR3 is 16 residues. CDR1 is MNHEY and CDR2 is SVGEGT in the germline V gene. V lost 6 bases and J lost 0, with 18 bases in between. This CDR3 is CASSSLIQGPSYEQYV. The CDR3 nucleotides are TGTGCCAGCAGCTCCTTAATCCAGGGACCCTCCTACGAGCAGTACGTC.